The source of this T cell receptor beta chain is a study of blood T cell repertoires in COVID-19. The trim removed 3 bases at V and 5 bases at J, leaving 5 bases unmatched. Germline CDR1 is SGHRS and CDR2 is YFSETQ. The CDR3 is 16 residues long. Assay used: immunoSEQ multiplex PCR; TCRdb lists only in-frame clones, some missing. This sample carries a few hundred thousand clones, roughly 85% of them seen once, and the ten largest clones take under 3.5%. Sequencing input: peripheral blood. The J gene is TRBJ2-1, the V gene TRBV5-1, with 13 bases aligning to TRBD2. The sequence came from a man aged 50 to 59 who had recovered from COVID-19. CDR3 in DNA: TGCGCCAGCAGCTCGTTTGGGACTAGCGGGAACAATGAGCAGTTCTTC. Translated: CASSSFGTSGNNEQFF. Full variable domain (remainder filled in from reference TRBV5-1 and TRBJ2-1): KAGVTQTPRYLIKTRGQQVTLSCSPISGHRSVSWYQQTPGQGLQFLFEYFSETQRNKGNFPGRFSGRQFSNSRSEMNVSTLELGDSALYLCASSSFGTSGNNEQFFGPGTRLTVL.